This TCR beta chain derives from a study of cytomegalovirus exposure and HLA in healthy donors. Whole-study context: Membership in the Caucasian-associated ancestry cluster was found for around 81% of approximately 380 genotyped donors.

CDR3 length equals 16 residues. Germline assignment: CDR1 SGDLS and CDR2 YYNGEE. The V and J ends lost 3 bases and 4 bases, in that order; junction bases with no gene match: 7. 60 Vbeta and 13 Jbeta primers were used in PCR. Sequenced by immunoSEQ multiplex PCR; TCRdb stores in-frame clones only, minus some. The sample lists some 150,000 clones; 82% were seen once. Study-wide results and caveats: The availability of immune exposure information extended only to CMV serostatus. There were a few CMV-associated chains whose specificity for CMV antigens was confirmed in vitro.

For this clone: The antigen is undetermined.

The rearrangement uses TRBV9 and TRBJ2-3, with 11 bases identical to TRBD2. This TCR was sampled from a woman aged 50 to 60 in good health and CMV-seropositive. What was sequenced was PBMCs. CDR3 protein: CASSAQTSGAPDTQYF. In DNA, the CDR3 is TGTGCCAGCAGCGCACAGACTAGCGGGGCCCCAGATACGCAGTATTTT.